This TCR beta chain emerged from a study of memory CD8 T cells in hepatitis C reinfection listed by TCRdb under 2017. At the level of the whole study: Two consecutive HCV infections were spontaneously resolved by three donors, whereas a primary infection was cleared by two donors who then became chronically infected after reinfection. Between the late 2000s and the early 2010s, about 5 reinfection cases that had stored pre-reinfection samples were identified. An HCV reinfection was defined as a positive HCV RNA test that came after two negative tests taken at least 60 days apart. Samples for the late or post reinfection period were taken 12 to 24 weeks after reinfection was detected. In the reinfection study, participants with a resolved prior HCV infection were followed up every 3 months. Across an HCV reinfection episode in several donors, the study followed the TCR beta repertoire of virus-specific CD8 T cells over time.

The sample's time point label, decoded: late/post reinfection, 12 to 24 weeks after detection. Sorted cells were sequenced directly ex vivo, without in vitro expansion prior to TCR sequencing. The donors were people who inject drugs and were enrolled in Canada's Montreal Acute Hepatitis C Cohort Study (HEPCO). Total naive CD8 T cells, sorted as viable CD3+ CD8+ CD45RO-, came from a couple of donors at all three reinfection time points as controls. Before sorting, cryopreserved peripheral blood mononuclear cells were thawed and CD8 T cells were purified from those thawed cells. The MACS CD8+ T cell Isolation Kit was used to enrich CD8 T cells through negative selection. Cell sorting was done on a BD FACSAria II sorter with FACSDiva software, and data were analyzed with FlowJo. This clone was detected a few times. Its cognate antigen has yet to be identified. Per-base quality was not reported, and no clone a single base away is much larger than it.

To prepare the library, the immunoSEQ multiplex PCR assay was applied. Genomic DNA was extracted from the sorted cells, and the TCR beta V, D and J regions were sequenced using the automated high-throughput method of Adaptive Biotechnologies. A two-step, bias-controlled multiplex PCR was used to amplify the CDR3 regions. Amplified TCR beta libraries were sequenced on an Illumina instrument. The study's processing was this. Demultiplexed reads were processed to reduce amplification and sequencing bias, and the IMGT database was used to assign CDR3 sequences to gene families. Repertoire data were analyzed with ImmunoSEQ software version 2.0. Clonotype lists were filtered to remove out-of-frame sequences and sequences containing stop codons in the CDR3. Any clonotype with a frequency under 0.01% was left out, since that frequency corresponded to less than one cell. To get richness, observed richness was divided by input cell number, while evenness came from dividing Shannon entropy by log observed richness. Simpson diversity and Morisita-Horn overlap indices were used to quantify repertoire diversity and similarity between time points. Clonotypes were grouped as dominant (>1%), sub-dominant (0.5-0.99%), low abundance (0.1-0.49%) or lowest abundance (<0.1%). A germline index was calculated as total CDR3 length minus total nucleotide additions, divided by total CDR3 length. The clones in this table, taken by TCRdb from immuneACCESS, are in-frame only. Not every clone is retained; where verified, under half of the shortfall comes from an unresolved V gene, and the cause of the rest is unknown. The DNA gave D and trimming, while V, J and clone size come from that table. Here the sample has around 4,500 clones; approximately 86% occur a single time. The ten largest clones add up to roughly 25% of the sample.

V is cut by 0 bases and J by 4 bases, and the space between the germline ends is 12 bases. The germline V gene yields ENHRY for CDR1 and SYGVKD for CDR2. Including cysteine and phenylalanine, the CDR3 has 16 amino acids. The CDR3 DNA has 48 bases and is translated from base 1. General conclusions and limits of the study: Because only a few donors were included, definitive conclusions about public clonotypes linked to secondary clearance could not be reached by the study.

The sequencing sample was made of naive CD8+ T cells sorted from blood. The label giving this sample's cell subset or site can be read as: total naive CD8+CD45RO- T cells. The sequence came from a man aged 50 or older with hepatitis C virus infection. The V and J segments used are TRBV10-3 and TRBJ1-4; a tentative D match to TRBD1 spans 6 bases. The DNA reads TGTGCCATCAGTGAGTCCTACAGGGAGTTTAATGAAAAACTGTTTTTT. This encodes CAISESYREFNEKLFF.